The 10 T cell receptor beta chains below all came from one sample that was sequenced in a study of human T cells and chemical hapten exposure. TCRdb passed the RACE reads through MiXCR, listing each CDR3 protein once. The sample holds approximately 82,000 distinct CDR3 sequences; approximately 10% are singletons and the top ten take 3.5% to 4.5%. Time point given: patch test 1, 2 weeks after DPC sensitization. This sample's treatment: therapeutic diphenylcyclopropenone sensitization with weekly scalp DPC. Here the sequenced sample was whole blood, taken in connection with sensitization to the hapten diphenylcyclopropenone (DPC). Every receptor here comes from a woman aged 60 to 75 with alopecia areata. Some clones in this sample may be carry-over from other donors' samples.

This rearrangement joins TRBV5-1 to TRBJ1-4, with 7 nucleotides matching TRBD1. This CDR3 spans 15 amino acids. Per germline, CDR1 SGHRS and CDR2 YFSETQ. V shed 0 bases and J 8 bases; nucleotides not matched to a gene: 7. The CDR3 nucleotides are TGCGCCAGCAGCTTGGATGGGACAGAGGAGGAAAAACTGTTTTTT. This translates into CASSLDGTEEEKLFF.

This clonotype has ten or more counts. This chain links TRBV13 with TRBJ2-5; 7 bases are a match to TRBD1. The CDR3 extends over 15 amino acids. Germline CDR1 PRHDT, CDR2 FYEKMQ (reference sequence). Unmatched junction bases numbered 3, after V lost 0 bases and J lost 2 bases. The CDR3 DNA follows: TGTGCCAGCAGCTTAGGACAGGGGATACAAGAGACCCAGTACTTC. It encodes CASSLGQGIQETQYF.

Details on this clonotype: The junction shows a germline mismatch at one end, possibly a read error. This chain connects TRBV4-1 to TRBJ1-1; 7 positions agree with TRBD1. The CDR3 is 15 amino acids. The germline V gene has CDR1 MGHRA and CDR2 YSYEKL. This CDR3 is CASSQEQGGNSEAFF. In nucleotides, the CDR3 is TGCGCCAGCAGCCAAGAGCAGGGGGGGAACTCTGAAGCTTTCTTT.

A few counts support this clonotype. The chain links TRBV2 to TRBJ1-4, with 8 bases matching TRBD1. Unmatched junction bases numbered 9, after V lost 4 bases and J lost 8 bases. This CDR3 is built from 15 residues. CDR1 is SNHLY and CDR2 is FYNNEI in the germline V gene. CDR3 loop: CASSGPAGGDEKLFF. The DNA for the CDR3 is TGTGCCAGCAGTGGCCCCGCAGGGGGCGACGAAAAACTGTTTTTT.

This clonotype was picked up many times. The chain links TRBV5-1 to TRBJ1-1, with TRBD1 as a possible D gene (5 bases). Looked up from germline, CDR1 is SGHRS and CDR2 is YFSETQ. Trimming took 1 base from V and 1 from J, leaving 8 bases between them. The CDR3 sequence is 14 residues long. The CDR3 nucleotides are TGCGCCAGCAGCTTGCGACAGTGGAACACTGAAGCTTTCTTT. Translation gives CASSLRQWNTEAFF.

This clonotype was observed many times. The rearrangement links TRBV6-1 to TRBJ1-1, with D tentatively TRBD1 (5 bases). The CDR3 runs 15 residues. V was cut by 2 bases and J by 7 bases, with 17 bases left in between. The germline gives CDR1 MNHNS, CDR2 SASEGT. The CDR3 region has the DNA TGTGCCAGCAGTGAATATTTAATGACAGCTTATGAAGCTTTCTTT. The encoded protein is CASSEYLMTAYEAFF.

This clonotype showed up many times. V and J are TRBV6-6 and TRBJ2-7; 7 nucleotides match TRBD1. Germline V gene data show CDR1 as MNHNY and CDR2 as SVGAGI (reference sequence). The CDR3 has 14 residues. The V segment lost 8 bases and the J segment 5 bases; nucleotides outside the gene matches: 12. This CDR3 reads CASATRTGAHEQYF. DNA for the CDR3: TGTGCCAGCGCCACAAGGACAGGTGCCCACGAGCAGTACTTC.

This clonotype was counted ten times or more. CDR3 region: CASSFAPRTAQTYNEQFF. In nucleotides, the CDR3 is TGCGCCAGCAGCTTCGCCCCTAGGACAGCCCAAACCTACAATGAGCAGTTCTTC. The chain employs TRBV5-1 and TRBJ2-1, with a possible D match to TRBD1 (6 bases). V was trimmed by 2 bases and J by 2 bases, leaving 20 bases between them. Germline V gene data show CDR1 as SGHRS and CDR2 as YFSETQ. CDR3 length equals 18 residues.

J is TRBJ2-7 and V is TRBV29-1, with TRBD2 as a possible D gene (6 bases). CDR3 size: 12 residues. Germline CDR1 is SQVTM and CDR2 is ANQGSEA. Trimming stripped 7 bases from V and 0 bases from J, with 10 bases between. This CDR3 reads CSAARGSYEQYF. CDR3 sequence (DNA): TGCAGCGCGGCGCGGGGCTCCTACGAGCAGTACTTC.

In its sample, this clonotype was seen a few times. The rearrangement uses TRBV2 and TRBJ2-7, with D possibly TRBD1 on 6 matching bases. Trimming stripped 5 bases from V and 3 bases from J, with 14 bases between. The CDR3 runs 14 residues. Germline CDR1 reads SNHLY; CDR2 reads FYNNEI. CDR3 DNA sequence: TGTGCCAGCAGTACCCCGACAGGATACTACGAGCAGTACTTC. Its protein product is CASSTPTGYYEQYF.